This is a list of T cell receptor beta chains from one sample in a study of T cells in Graves' hyperthyroidism and ophthalmopathy. TCRdb reprocessed the multiplex PCR reads via MiXCR and lists one record per CDR3 protein. The data contain some 770,000 distinct CDR3 sequences, less than 20% of them singletons. The sample was blood. The receptors were gathered from a man between 18 and 29 years old with Graves' hyperthyroidism. CDR3s include the opening cysteine and the closing phenylalanine or tryptophan. The D gene is left open where the match is weak. Some rows have no size entry. The others give once, few or many, or a class for an expanded clone.

D,J,size,V,DNA,CDR3
NA,TRBJ2-7,many,TRBV28,TGTGCCACCAGGGGATACAACGCTGCCTACGAGCAGTACTTC,CATRGYNAAYEQYF
NA,TRBJ1-3,few,TRBV20-1,TGCAGTGCTAGAGACCCCTACCTGGGGGGAAACACCATATATTTT,CSARDPYLGGNTIYF
TRBD2,TRBJ2-1,few,TRBV24-1,TGTGCCACCAGTGACTCCGGACTAGCTGGCAATGAGCAGTTCTTC,CATSDSGLAGNEQFF
NA,TRBJ2-7,many,TRBV20-1,TGCAGTGCTAGGCGTCGCTACGAGCAGTACTTC,CSARRRYEQYF
NA,TRBJ2-6,many,TRBV28,TGTGCCAGCAGTTTTACCGGCGACGGGGCCAACGTCCTGACTTTC,CASSFTGDGANVLTF
TRBD1,TRBJ2-7,few,TRBV18,TGTGCCAGCTCAAAGGAACAGGGGTATGAGCAGTACTTC,CASSKEQGYEQYF
NA,TRBJ2-5,once,TRBV2,TGTGCCAGCGGTCAAGGTCCGCTCCAAGAGACCCAGTACTTC,CASGQGPLQETQYF
TRBD2,TRBJ2-7,few,TRBV7-9,TGTGCCAGCAGCTTAGATGGTAGCGGGAACGAGCAGTACTTC,CASSLDGSGNEQYF
NA,TRBJ2-3,NA,TRBV10-3,TGTGCCATCAGTGATCCGACCCGAAGCACAGATACGCAGTATTTT,CAISDPTRSTDTQYF
NA,TRBJ2-1,NA,TRBV6-5,TGTGCCAGCAGTTACTCCGATGGGGGAGGCAATGAGCAGTTCTTC,CASSYSDGGGNEQFF
NA,TRBJ1-4,NA,TRBV7-2,TGTGCCAGCAGTCCTAGACCCGGGGAAAAACTGTTTTTT,CASSPRPGEKLFF
NA,TRBJ2-1,many,TRBV7-2,TGTGCCAGCAGATCCTCGGGGAGGATGAACAATGAGCAGTTCTTC,CASRSSGRMNNEQFF
NA,TRBJ2-1,many,TRBV6-5,TGTGCCAGCAGTTACGGGCGCGGGAATGAGCAGTTCTTC,CASSYGRGNEQFF
NA,TRBJ1-1,many,TRBV6-2/TRBV6-3,TGTGCCAGCAGGAACAGGGTAGGTGAAACTGAAGCTTTCTTT,CASRNRVGETEAFF
NA,TRBJ1-1,many,TRBV29-1,TGCAGCACTGCCCAAAGGAACACTGAAGCTTTCTTT,CSTAQRNTEAFF
NA,TRBJ2-2,NA,TRBV7-9,TGTGCCAGCAGCTTGAGTTCCGGACGATCGAACACCGGGGAGCTGTTTTTT,CASSLSSGRSNTGELFF
TRBD1,TRBJ1-4,many,TRBV2,TGTGCCAGCCTACAGGGGTTATATGAAAAACTGTTTTTT,CASLQGLYEKLFF
NA,TRBJ2-2,NA,TRBV12-3/TRBV12-4,TGTGCCAGCAGCCACAGACCCCTGCTTCTGGGAGGTTCGATCGGGGAGCTGTTTTTT,CASSHRPLLLGGSIGELFF
NA,TRBJ1-5,NA,TRBV6-5,TGTGCCAGCAGTTACTCGACAAGTCAGCCCCAGCATTTT,CASSYSTSQPQHF
NA,TRBJ2-4,many,TRBV27,TGTGCCAGCAGTCTAGGGCCCCGGGGGTATCAGAGCAAAAACATTCAGTACTTC,CASSLGPRGYQSKNIQYF
NA,TRBJ2-5,NA,TRBV14,TGTGCCAGCAGCCAAGAGCCGGGACGTGAGACCCAGTACTTC,CASSQEPGRETQYF
NA,TRBJ2-7,few,TRBV12-3/TRBV12-4,TGTGCCACCGCCCCAGGGGCCGGTCGCGAGCAGTACTTC,CATAPGAGREQYF
TRBD2,TRBJ2-1,many,TRBV6-1,TGTGCCAGCAGTGGACTAGCGGGAGGCAATGAGCAGTTCTTC,CASSGLAGGNEQFF
NA,TRBJ2-5,NA,TRBV9,TGTGCCAGCAGCGTAGGTGGAGGTCAAGAGACCCAGTACTTC,CASSVGGGQETQYF
TRBD2,TRBJ2-1,many,TRBV29-1,TGCAGCGTTTGGTTAGCGGGGGATAACAATGAGCAGTTCTTC,CSVWLAGDNNEQFF
TRBD2,TRBJ2-1,few,TRBV27,TGTGCCAGCAGCTTAAAGGGACTAGGGATAGAGCAGTTCTTC,CASSLKGLGIEQFF
TRBD2,TRBJ2-1,NA,TRBV27,TGTGCCAGCAGTCACCTTAAGGTAGCGGGAGTAGATGAGCAGTTCTTC,CASSHLKVAGVDEQFF
NA,TRBJ2-7,many,TRBV28,TGTGCCAGCAGTCAATACGAGCAGTACTTC,CASSQYEQYF
NA,TRBJ1-5,few,TRBV28,TGTGCCAGCAGCGCTGTTGGGGGAAACAATCAGCCCCAGCATTTT,CASSAVGGNNQPQHF
TRBD2,TRBJ2-1,once,TRBV7-9,TGTGCCAGCAGCTCCTGGGGACTAGCGGTGTTCTTC,CASSSWGLAVFF
NA,TRBJ2-3,many,TRBV18,TGTGCCAGCTCACCACCCAATCTAGATACGCAGTATTTT,CASSPPNLDTQYF
TRBD2,TRBJ2-3,few,TRBV6-2/TRBV6-3,TGTGCCAGCAGTTACTGGCTAGCGGGACCCACAGATACGCAGTATTTT,CASSYWLAGPTDTQYF
TRBD2,TRBJ2-1,few,TRBV12-5,TGTGCTAGTGGTTTAGCCTATACCGGGACTAGCGGTAGCAATGAGCAGTTCTTC,CASGLAYTGTSGSNEQFF
TRBD1,TRBJ1-1,NA,TRBV15,TGTGCCACCAGCAGGGGGACAGGGCAAGGCACTGAAGCTTTCTTT,CATSRGTGQGTEAFF
TRBD1,TRBJ2-5,few,TRBV30,TGTGCCTGGAGGCCACAGGGGCCCCAAGAGACCCAGTACTTC,CAWRPQGPQETQYF
NA,TRBJ1-1,NA,TRBV18,TGTGCCAGCTCACCGGCGAGCGCTGAAGCTTTCTTT,CASSPASAEAFF
NA,TRBJ1-1,many,TRBV9,TGTGCCAGCAGCGTAGGGACCGTGAACACTGAAGCTTTCTTT,CASSVGTVNTEAFF
NA,TRBJ2-7,many,TRBV6-2/TRBV6-3,TGTGCCAGCAGTTACTCGAGTTTCACGCACAGAGGCTCCTACGAGCAGTACTTC,CASSYSSFTHRGSYEQYF
TRBD2,TRBJ2-1,many,TRBV20-1,TGCAGTGCTATCTCCCTGAGCGGGAGCTCCTACAATGAGCAGTTCTTC,CSAISLSGSSYNEQFF